This T cell receptor beta chain was recovered during a study of cytomegalovirus exposure and HLA in healthy donors. Broader study findings: There were 150 to 200 TCR beta chains listed as cytomegalovirus-associated. With high specificity and sensitivity, the classifier reportedly diagnosed cytomegalovirus status.

Researchers ran the PCR with 60 Vbeta and 13 Jbeta primers. The repertoire was sequenced with immunoSEQ multiplex PCR; TCRdb's copy has only in-frame clones and lacks some. The data show some 180,000 clones, around 76% seen once. For this clone: Its target is not known.

With 2 bases removed from V and 1 base from J, the gap between germline ends came to 11 bases. The CDR3 spans 15 residues. Germline V gives CDR1 SGHTA, CDR2 FQGNSA. The specimen was PBMCs. The TCR originated in a woman aged 25 to 39 in good health and CMV-seropositive. The chain employs TRBV7-2 and TRBJ1-2; D gene uncertain. The CDR3 region has the DNA TGTGCCAGCAGCTTATCAGAGACTTTTAACTATGGCTACACCTTC. Its translation: CASSLSETFNYGYTF.